The 22 T cell receptor beta chains below were found in one sample sequenced in a study of Graves' ophthalmopathy and Graves' hyperthyroidism. Investigators amplified TCR beta CDR3 regions from RNA transcripts. The first round was an RT-PCR with HTBI primers, and the second round was a multiplex PCR. TCRdb re-called the multiplex PCR reads through MiXCR, storing one row per CDR3 protein. The sample has about 1.1 million distinct CDR3 sequences; 35% to 40% are singletons. The sequenced material came from peripheral blood or thyroid tissue (not recorded which). The receptors were sampled from an adult man with Graves' hyperthyroidism.

The rearrangement links TRBV24-1 to TRBJ2-5; D is unclear. V was shortened by 1 base and J by 5 bases, with 7 bases between the two germline ends. CDR3 length: 13 residues. CDR1 and CDR2 from the germline V gene are KGHDR and SFDVKD. CDR3 DNA sequence: TGTGCCACCAGTGATTTACCTCCCGAGACCCAGTACTTC. Amino acid sequence: CATSDLPPETQYF.

This clonotype occurred many times. The rearrangement links TRBV19 to TRBJ1-1; D is possibly TRBD1 (6 bases). Germline V gene lookup returns CDR1 LNHDA and CDR2 SQIVND (reference sequence). The V gene lost 7 bases and the J gene lost 0 bases, with 15 bases spanning the gap. CDR3 length equals 15 residues. For the CDR3, the DNA is TGTGCCAGTAAAACCCAGGGGTCTGTGAACACTGAAGCTTTCTTT. The encoded protein is CASKTQGSVNTEAFF.

This clonotype was seen at least ten times. The CDR3 loop reads CASGGELYGYTF. In nucleotides, the CDR3 is TGTGCCAGCGGAGGGGAACTATATGGCTACACCTTC. V usage is TRBV2 and J usage is TRBJ1-2; the D gene is possibly TRBD1 (5 bases). Germline V gene sequence: CDR1 SNHLY, CDR2 FYNNEI. This CDR3 has 12 amino acids. V was cut by 8 bases and J by 5 bases, with 12 bases left in between.

Turning to this clonotype: A read error may explain this, as a much larger clone is one base away. The V call is TRBV2, the J call TRBJ1-5; 7 bases align to TRBD1. This CDR3 region has 15 residues. Per germline, CDR1 SNHLY and CDR2 FYNNEI. The V segment lost 8 bases and the J segment 7 bases; nucleotides outside the gene matches: 14. CDR3: CASGLQTGFNQPQHF. The CDR3 DNA sequence: TGTGCCAGCGGTCTCCAGACAGGGTTCAACCAGCCCCAGCATTTT.

This clonotype was detected ten times or more. The CDR3 nucleotides read TGCGCCAGCAGCTGGACAGGGGGCAATCAGCCCCAGCATTTT. Translation gives CASSWTGGNQPQHF. The chain links TRBV5-1 to TRBJ1-5; 9 bases agree with TRBD1. The ends lost 3 bases at V and 2 bases at J; junction bases unmatched: 0. Germline CDR1 SGHRS, CDR2 YFSETQ. The CDR3 is 14 residues long.

The rearrangement links TRBV6-6 to TRBJ2-5, with a tentative D call TRBD1 (6 bases). Germline V gene data show CDR1 as MNHNY and CDR2 as SVGAGI (reference sequence). The V end lost 0 bases, the J end lost 4 bases, and 24 bases lay between the germline ends. This CDR3 has 19 residues. In DNA form, the CDR3 reads TGTGCCAGCAGTTACTCGAGGACAGTAGCAGAGCCCGTAGGAGAGACCCAGTACTTC. It codes for CASSYSRTVAEPVGETQYF.

This chain links TRBV20-1 with TRBJ1-1; TRBD1 might be the D (6 bases). CDR3 length equals 12 residues. Germline CDR1 reads DFQATT; CDR2 reads SNEGSKA (reference sequence). Trimming stripped 5 bases from V and 3 bases from J, with 10 bases between. Here the CDR3 reads CSAPKGDTEAFF. The CDR3 DNA reads TGCAGTGCTCCGAAGGGGGACACTGAAGCTTTCTTT.

V is TRBV15 and J is TRBJ2-2; TRBD1 aligns across 7 bases. V lost 2 bases and J lost 5; bases outside the gene matches: 14. Germline-derived CDR1 and CDR2 are LNHNV and YYDKDF (reference sequence). CDR3 size: 18 residues. The CDR3 sequence: CATSRFHVGQLTTGELFF. In nucleotides, the CDR3 is TGTGCCACCAGCAGATTCCACGTGGGACAGCTGACGACCGGGGAGCTGTTTTTT.

There are many counts of this clonotype. V gene TRBV24-1 combines with J gene TRBJ2-7, with 9 bases matching TRBD2. The CDR3 extends over 15 amino acids. Germline lookup yields CDR1 KGHDR and CDR2 SFDVKD. V gave up 4 bases and J gave up 4 bases; unmatched junction bases: 7. The CDR3 DNA is TGTGCCACCAGTGAGGGAGCGGGAGGCCTATACGAGCAGTACTTC. It translates to CATSEGAGGLYEQYF.

J is TRBJ2-7 and V is TRBV9, with D possibly being TRBD2 (6 bases). V was shortened by 6 bases and J by 2 bases, with 12 bases between the two germline ends. Germline V lookup: CDR1 SGDLS, CDR2 YYNGEE. There are 13 residues in the CDR3. The CDR3 nucleotides read TGTGCCAGCACTCAGACTAGAGCCTACGAGCAGTACTTC. Protein: CASTQTRAYEQYF.

The chain links TRBV29-1 to TRBJ2-5; D may be TRBD2 (6 bases). The CDR3 extends over 13 amino acids. CDR1 SQVTM and CDR2 ANQGSEA come from the germline V gene. Trimming removed 6 bases from V and 7 bases from J, with 18 bases in between. CDR3 in DNA: TGCAGCGTAGACTTTGGCGGGGAGGTGACCCAGTACTTC. As protein: CSVDFGGEVTQYF. Drawing the rest from reference TRBV29-1 and TRBJ2-5, the complete variable domain is SAVISQKPSRDICQRGTSLTIQCQVDSQVTMMFWYRQQPGQSLTLIATANQGSEATYESGFVIDKFPISRPNLTFSTLTVSNMSPEDSSIYLCSVDFGGEVTQYFGPGTRLLVL.

This clonotype was counted many times. The gene calls are TRBV12-3 or TRBV12-4 and TRBJ2-7, with TRBD2 identical over 15 bases. The CDR3 spans 15 residues. J was trimmed by 3 bases and V by 6 bases; bases with no gene match: 3. The CDR3 region is CASSRGLAGGYEQYF. The CDR3 DNA follows: TGTGCCAGCAGCCGGGGACTAGCGGGAGGCTACGAGCAGTACTTC.

The J gene is TRBJ1-1, the V gene TRBV25-1; 10 bases align to TRBD1. V dropped 4 bases and J dropped 6; count of bases not matched to a gene: 5. Germline loops: CDR1 MGHDK, CDR2 SYGVNS. The CDR3 has 14 amino acids. Written as DNA, the CDR3 is TGTGCCAGCAGTGGACAGGGGGCTATCCCTGAAGCTTTCTTT. It translates to CASSGQGAIPEAFF. The full variable domain, completed using reference TRBV25-1 and TRBJ1-1, is EADIYQTPRYLVIGTGKKITLECSQTMGHDKMYWYQQDPGMELHLIHYSYGVNSTEKGDLSSESTVSRIRTEHFPLTLESARPSHTSQYLCASSGQGAIPEAFFGQGTRLTVV.

V gene TRBV27 combines with J gene TRBJ1-6; D remains ambiguous. Trimming left V 4 bases short and J 9 bases short, with 10 bases between. Germline V gene lookup returns CDR1 MNHEY and CDR2 SMNVEV (reference sequence). The CDR3 is made up of 13 amino acids. For the CDR3, the DNA is TGTGCCAGCAGTTCTGGCCGGGGTTCACCCCTCCACTTT. It encodes CASSSGRGSPLHF.

The gene calls are TRBV15 and TRBJ1-2; perhaps TRBD1 as D (5 bases). V lost 3 bases and J 8 bases, leaving 13 bases between the germline ends. CDR3 length equals 13 residues. Per the germline V gene, CDR1 is LNHNV and CDR2 is YYDKDF (reference sequence). The chain's CDR3 is CATSSVGASGYTF. DNA of the CDR3: TGTGCCACCAGCAGCGTAGGGGCGAGCGGCTACACCTTC.

This chain uses TRBV6-2 or TRBV6-3 with TRBJ1-2, with TRBD1 identical over 8 bases. V shed 7 bases, J shed 2 bases, and the junction held 3 bases outside the gene matches. The CDR3 runs 13 residues. CDR1 MNHEY and CDR2 SVGEGT come from the germline V gene. In nucleotides, the CDR3 is TGTGCCAGCATCGACAGGGGCAACTATGGCTACACCTTC. It translates to CASIDRGNYGYTF.

A remark on this clonotype: This CDR3 fails to terminate in the conserved phenylalanine or tryptophan, so it likely reflects a read error. This chain connects TRBV7-9 to TRBJ1-5; 8 nucleotides align to TRBD1. After removal of 5 bases from V and 4 bases from J, the junction contained 4 bases not matched to a gene. CDR3 length: 14 amino acids. CDR1 SEHNR and CDR2 FQNEAQ come from the germline V gene (reference sequence). The CDR3 nucleotides are TGTGCCAGCAGCCTACAGGGGGGGAATCAGCCCCAGCATTCT. This codes for CASSLQGGNQPQHS.

This clonotype has at least ten counts. The CDR3 spells CASRSTETQYF. The CDR3 DNA is TGTGCCAGCAGATCAACGGAGACCCAGTACTTC. The J gene is TRBJ2-5, the V gene TRBV11-2, with D unclear. Germline CDR1 is SGHAT and CDR2 is FQNNGV. V shed 6 bases and J shed 5 bases, with 7 bases lying between them. The CDR3 runs to 11 residues.

This clonotype occurred many times. The V and J genes are TRBV19 and TRBJ1-5; weak D call: TRBD1 (5 bases). V was pared by 3 bases and J by 4 bases, with 13 bases between. Germline V lookup: CDR1 LNHDA, CDR2 SQIVND (reference sequence). This CDR3 is built from 15 residues. The DNA for the CDR3 is TGTGCCAGTAGTATTGGGGCAGATACTAATCAGCCCCAGCATTTT. Translating gives CASSIGADTNQPQHF.

This clonotype came up a few times. The junction differs from germline at one of its ends, possibly a read error. The V gene is TRBV10-2, the J gene TRBJ1-1; D call uncertain. CDR3 size: 14 residues. Looked up from germline, CDR1 is WSHSY and CDR2 is SAAADI. For the CDR3, the DNA is TGTGCCAGCAGTGAAGCGTTCAGCAACACTGAAGCTTTCTTT. Translation: CASSEAFSNTEAFF.

This clonotype was detected ten times or more. The CDR3 bases are TGCGCCAGCAGCCACAACGACAGGGAGGGAAATCAGCCCCAGCATTTT. Encoded protein: CASSHNDREGNQPQHF. The J gene is TRBJ1-5, the V gene TRBV4-3; 7 nucleotides line up with TRBD1. This CDR3 has 16 amino acids. The junction had 9 bases not matched to a gene; V was cut back by 3 bases and J by 4 bases. Germline V gives CDR1 LGHNA, CDR2 YSLEER.

The V gene is TRBV7-7, the J gene TRBJ2-3; D is uncertain. In germline, CDR1 is SSHAT, CDR2 FNYEAQ (reference sequence). This CDR3 region has 13 residues. Between the trimmed V and J ends, which lost 2 bases and 6 bases, there was a span of 9 bases. DNA for the CDR3: TGTGCCAGCAGCTTATCCTACGAGGATACGCAGTATTTT. It specifies CASSLSYEDTQYF.